The 4 T cell receptor beta chains given below trace back to one sample, sequenced in a study of PD-1 blockade in classical Hodgkin lymphoma (dated by TCRdb to about 2020). Preparation of the library involved the immunoSEQ multiplex PCR assay. TCRdb stores this immuneACCESS table with in-frame sequences only. Part of the clones is absent; in the studies checked, under half of the shortfall reflects unresolved V genes, and no reason is known for the rest. This sample has about 26,000 clones in its table, and roughly four fifths of those were observed once. More than 9% of the sample is in the top ten clones. This specimen's time point label, per the study, means: cycle 2 day 1 (C2D1) of nivolumab. Every trial patient had relapsed following autologous stem cell transplantation, and prior brentuximab vedotin exposure was what differed among cohorts A, B and C. The sequencing here drew on peripheral blood mononuclear cells (PBMCs), taken before the second cycle of nivolumab. These receptors all stem from a human donor with classical Hodgkin lymphoma.

The J gene is TRBJ2-3, the V gene TRBV2, with TRBD2 as a possible D gene (6 bases). The V end was cut by 3 bases, the J end by 4 bases, with 8 bases between. The V gene's germline CDR1 is SNHLY and CDR2 FYNNEI. CDR3 length: 13 amino acids. The DNA for the CDR3 is TGTGCCAGCAGTGACCCGGGGGCAGATACGCAGTATTTT. Amino acids: CASSDPGADTQYF.

This clone was seen a few times. This chain connects TRBV20-1 to TRBJ1-2; 7 bases fit TRBD1. V trimming: 6 bases; J trimming: 7 bases; junction bases outside the gene matches: 5. CDR3 size: 11 residues. Germline lookup yields CDR1 DFQATT and CDR2 SNEGSKA (reference sequence). The CDR3 protein is CSATGSGGYTF. The CDR3 DNA reads TGCAGTGCGACAGGGTCGGGTGGCTACACCTTC.

The chain employs TRBV7-8 and TRBJ1-5; TRBD1 is a possible D gene (6 bases). This CDR3 is built from 14 residues. Germline values: CDR1 SGHVS, CDR2 FQNEAQ. The V end lost 4 bases, the J end lost 7 bases, and 14 bases lay between the germline ends. CDR3: CASSYNRVKQPQHF. DNA for the CDR3: TGTGCCAGCAGCTATAACAGGGTGAAGCAGCCCCAGCATTTT.

The CDR3 nucleotides read TGTGCCAGCAGCCCTGTGGGGGGTAGCGGGGGAGGAGAGACCCAGTACTTC. Translated, it gives CASSPVGGSGGGETQYF. The rearrangement uses TRBV4-2 and TRBJ2-5, with 9 positions matching TRBD2. From germline, CDR1 is LGHNA and CDR2 YNFKEQ. This CDR3 is built from 17 residues. Trimming cost V 4 bases and J 4 bases; bases outside gene matches: 13.